The 2 T cell receptor beta chains reported below all come from one sample, sequenced in a study of T cells after yellow fever vaccination (dated by TCRdb to between 2019 and 2020). Library preparation used 5' RACE. Sequencing was performed on an Illumina HiSeq 2500. TCRdb reran the public reads through fastp at Q25 and MiXCR, keeping productive beta chains. Records with the same CDR3 protein are collapsed into one entry carrying the most frequent genes and DNA. This sample lists some 350,000 distinct CDR3 sequences; around 10% were detected once. The ten largest account for around 19% of the sample. What the treatment or condition label conveys for this sample: live attenuated yellow fever vaccine strain. Here the sequenced sample was PBMCs, taken on the day of the first yellow fever vaccination. The source of these receptors is a man aged 18 to 29 who received the YFV17D yellow fever vaccine.

The chain's CDR3 is CASSLLTTNEKLFF. CDR3 DNA: TGTGCCAGCAGTCTACTGACAACTAATGAAAAACTGTTTTTT. The chain uses TRBV7-9 and TRBJ1-4, with D unresolved. Germline V lookup: CDR1 SEHNR, CDR2 FQNEAQ (reference sequence). V was shortened by 6 bases and J by 0 bases, with 8 bases between the two germline ends. This CDR3 comprises 14 residues.

V usage is TRBV18 and J usage is TRBJ1-2; 10 bases map to TRBD1. The length of the CDR3 is 15 residues. CDR1 and CDR2 from the germline V gene are KGHSH and LQKENI. Trimming cost V 6 bases and J 2 bases; bases outside gene matches: 6. The CDR3 DNA reads as TGTGCCAGCTCTCCGACAGGGGGCTCCAACTATGGCTACACCTTC. Translating gives CASSPTGGSNYGYTF.